Below are 2 T cell receptor beta chains sequenced from a single sample in a study of cytomegalovirus exposure and HLA in healthy donors. 60 Vbeta and 13 Jbeta primers were used in PCR. Data came from immunoSEQ multiplex PCR; TCRdb stores just in-frame clones and leaves some out. The data hold roughly 200,000 clones, with 79% observed a single time. What was sequenced was PBMCs. These receptors were collected from a man in his fifties in good health and CMV-seronegative.

The V gene is TRBV7-9, the J gene TRBJ1-1; 7 nucleotides agree with TRBD1. Losses at the gene ends were 6 bases for V and 4 bases for J; bases not matched to a gene: 11. From germline, CDR1 is SEHNR and CDR2 FQNEAQ (reference sequence). The length of the CDR3 is 15 residues. CDR3 bases: TGTGCCAGCAGTTACTTCCGGGACAGTATCACTGAAGCTTTCTTT. This encodes CASSYFRDSITEAFF.

This clone appeared a few times. This chain joins TRBV27 and TRBJ1-2; D is uncertain. Between the trimmed V and J ends, which lost 1 base and 5 bases, there was a span of 17 bases. Germline CDR1 MNHEY, CDR2 SMNVEV (reference sequence). The CDR3 sequence is 16 residues long. CDR3 region: CASSLFSQTSIYGYTF. The CDR3, as DNA: TGTGCCAGCAGTTTATTTTCCCAGACTTCCATTTATGGCTACACCTTC.